One and the same sample provided the 13 T cell receptor beta chains below, sequenced in a study of cytomegalovirus exposure and HLA in healthy donors. Amplification used 60 Vbeta primers and 13 Jbeta primers. TCRdb's copy holds only in-frame clones and misses some; the assay was immunoSEQ multiplex PCR. Of fewer than 150,000 clones in the sample, more than 75% are singletons; the top ten hold 5.1%. Sample: PBMCs. The source of these receptors is a male donor in good health and CMV-seronegative.

This clone was seen a few times. The chain combines TRBV5-1 with TRBJ2-7; 7 nucleotides match TRBD1. From germline, CDR1 is SGHRS and CDR2 YFSETQ. CDR3 length: 16 residues. The ends lost 2 bases at V and 4 bases at J; junction bases unmatched: 12. In nucleotides, the CDR3 is TGCGCCAGCAGCTTACGTACAGGGGACCCCCAGTACGAGCAGTACTTC. This translates into CASSLRTGDPQYEQYF.

This clone was picked up a small number of times. CDR3 sequence reads: CASSGRLVPPGEQYF. In DNA, the CDR3 is TGTGCCAGCAGCGGCCGACTAGTCCCTCCGGGGGAGCAGTACTTC. The chain joins TRBV9 to TRBJ2-7; D might be TRBD2 (6 bases). Germline CDR1 SGDLS, CDR2 YYNGEE. This CDR3 is 15 amino acids long. V was pared by 3 bases and J by 7 bases, with 20 bases between.

The chain links TRBV7-2 to TRBJ2-1; 8 nucleotides align to TRBD2. The CDR3 is 15 residues long. V trimming: 2 bases; J trimming: 4 bases; junction bases outside the gene matches: 4. The germline V gene encodes CDR1 SGHTA and CDR2 FQGNSA. The CDR3 coding sequence is TGTGCCAGCAGCTTAAGCGGGGGAATGTACAATGAGCAGTTCTTC. Residues: CASSLSGGMYNEQFF.

V usage is TRBV27 and J usage is TRBJ2-7, with D possibly being TRBD2 (7 bases). Trimming shortened V by 2 bases and J by 1 base, and 15 bases separated the two germline ends. There are 16 residues in the CDR3. Germline CDR1 and CDR2: MNHEY and SMNVEV (reference sequence). CDR3 coding DNA: TGTGCCAGCAGTTTAGGGGCCGGGGGGCAGTCCTACGAGCAGTACTTC. Translated: CASSLGAGGQSYEQYF.

The CDR3: CASRPPGGLSYTF. The CDR3, as DNA: TGTGCCAGCAGACCCCCAGGGGGCCTTAGCTACACCTTC. This chain connects TRBV6-5 to TRBJ1-2; TRBD1 agrees at 8 bases. The V segment lost 6 bases and the J segment 9 bases; nucleotides outside the gene matches: 9. The CDR3 spans 13 residues. Germline CDR1 MNHEY, CDR2 SVGAGI.

V is TRBV4-1 and J is TRBJ1-4; TRBD1 aligns across 7 bases. With V trimmed by 0 bases and J by 6 bases, 7 bases remained unmatched. The CDR3 extends over 16 amino acids. CDR1 and CDR2 from the germline V gene are MGHRA and YSYEKL. CDR3 nucleotides: TGCGCCAGCAGCCAAGATAGAGGGGGCGGCGATGAAAAACTGTTTTTT. This encodes CASSQDRGGGDEKLFF.

The chain carries TRBV9 and TRBJ2-3; D is unresolved. The CDR3 loop spans 13 amino acids. Germline V gene data show CDR1 as SGDLS and CDR2 as YYNGEE. The V end was cut by 3 bases, the J end by 10 bases, with 15 bases between. In DNA, the CDR3 is TGTGCCAGCAGCGGCCGTAGGAGTCTGGCGCAGTATTTT. Translation: CASSGRRSLAQYF.

In its sample, this clone was seen once. V and J are TRBV4-3 and TRBJ2-1; 11 positions agree with TRBD1. Germline values: CDR1 LGHNA, CDR2 YSLEER. This CDR3 is built from 15 residues. V was pared by 7 bases and J by 6 bases, with 8 bases of the junction left unmatched. This chain's CDR3 is CASTSDRGLGNEQFF. The CDR3, as DNA: TGCGCCAGCACCTCGGACAGGGGGCTCGGCAATGAGCAGTTCTTC.

J is TRBJ2-7 and V is TRBV5-1, with 11 bases lining up with TRBD2. Unmatched junction bases numbered 8, after V lost 0 bases and J lost 0 bases. This CDR3 is 18 amino acids long. Germline V lookup: CDR1 SGHRS, CDR2 YFSETQ. This CDR3 reads CASSLGLAGFPSSYEQYF. The CDR3 DNA reads TGCGCCAGCAGCTTGGGACTAGCGGGGTTCCCAAGCTCCTACGAGCAGTACTTC.

The rearrangement uses TRBV19 and TRBJ1-5; D possibly corresponds to TRBD1 (5 bases). Per germline, CDR1 LNHDA and CDR2 SQIVND (reference sequence). V shed 2 bases and J shed 1 base, with 15 bases lying between them. The length of the CDR3 is 17 residues. CDR3 in amino acids: CASSIWTSRLSNQPQHF. The CDR3 DNA reads as TGTGCCAGTAGTATATGGACATCGAGACTGAGCAATCAGCCCCAGCATTTT.

The genes are TRBV5-1 and TRBJ2-1, with 7 bases aligning to TRBD1. This CDR3 has 15 amino acids. The germline V gene has CDR1 SGHRS and CDR2 YFSETQ. Trimming removed 4 bases from V and 7 bases from J; junction bases left unmatched: 11. In DNA form, the CDR3 reads TGCGCCAGCAGCCTGACCCCCGTGACAGGGAATGAGCAGTTCTTC. It yields the protein CASSLTPVTGNEQFF.

The chain links TRBV5-6 to TRBJ2-6, with D tentatively TRBD1 (6 bases). The CDR3 loop spans 15 amino acids. CDR1 is SGHDT, CDR2 YYEEEE, per germline. V was pared by 4 bases and J by 2 bases, with 10 bases between. The CDR3 spells CASSRKGAGANVLTF. The CDR3 nucleotides are TGTGCCAGCAGCAGAAAGGGGGCTGGGGCCAACGTCCTGACTTTC.

The DNA for the CDR3 is TGTGCCACGAGGGCGGACAGGGTTTACGAGCAGTACTTC. This gives the protein CATRADRVYEQYF. This chain joins TRBV7-3 and TRBJ2-7, with 8 bases aligning to TRBD1. Germline V gives CDR1 SGHTA, CDR2 FQGTGA. V was clipped by 10 bases and J by 4 bases; unmatched bases: 9. This CDR3 is built from 13 residues.